This T cell receptor (beta chain) emerged from a study of glioma-infiltrating T cells. Regarding the study as a whole: Very few CDR3 sequences were shared between tissue and blood.

CDR3 size: 14 residues. With 4 bases clipped from V and 4 bases from J, the junction kept 7 bases outside the gene matches. Germline CDR1 and CDR2: KGHSH and LQKENI. This clonotype has ten or more counts. Its specificity is unknown. TCR alpha and beta CDR3 regions were amplified from RNA using iRepertoire nested multiplex PCR. TCRdb processed the multiplex PCR reads anew with MiXCR; each CDR3 protein has one entry. There are around 43,000 distinct CDR3 sequences in the sample; about a fifth occur only once, and 5% to 8% lies in the top ten. The sequence derives from a human donor with low-grade glioma or glioblastoma, undergoing nonglioma brain surgery, or in good health (not recorded which). The chain links TRBV18 to TRBJ2-7; TRBD1 matches 7 bases. Sequencing was done on a sample of glioma tissue, nonneoplastic brain tissue, or PBMCs (not recorded which). The CDR3 nucleotides are TGTGCCAGCTCACTGGCAGGGGGTGGTTACGAGCAGTACTTC. Amino acid sequence: CASSLAGGGYEQYF. The full variable domain, rest sourced from reference TRBV18 and TRBJ2-7, is NAGVMQNPRHLVRRRGQEARLRCSPMKGHSHVYWYRQLPEEGLKFMVYLQKENIIDESGMPKERFSAEFPKEGPSILRIQQVVRGDSAAYFCASSLAGGGYEQYFGPGTRLTVT.